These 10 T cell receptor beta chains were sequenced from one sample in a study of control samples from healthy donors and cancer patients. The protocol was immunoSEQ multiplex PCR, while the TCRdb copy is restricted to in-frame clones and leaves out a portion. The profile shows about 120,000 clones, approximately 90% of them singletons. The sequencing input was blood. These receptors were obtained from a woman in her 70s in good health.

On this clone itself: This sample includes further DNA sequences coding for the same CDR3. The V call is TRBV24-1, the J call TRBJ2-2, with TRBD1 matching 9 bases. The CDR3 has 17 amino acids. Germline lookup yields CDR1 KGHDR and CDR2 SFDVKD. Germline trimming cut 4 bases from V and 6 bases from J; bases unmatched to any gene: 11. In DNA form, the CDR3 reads TGTGCCACCAGTGACCCGGGACAGGGAGATGTAGCCGGGGAGCTGTTTTTT. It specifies CATSDPGQGDVAGELFF.

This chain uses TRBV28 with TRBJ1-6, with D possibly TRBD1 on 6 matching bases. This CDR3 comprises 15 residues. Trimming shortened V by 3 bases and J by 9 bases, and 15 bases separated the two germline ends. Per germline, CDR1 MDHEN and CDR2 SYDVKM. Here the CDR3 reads CASSFGGVRASPLHF. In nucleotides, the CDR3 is TGTGCCAGCAGTTTCGGGGGCGTCCGGGCTTCACCCCTCCACTTT.

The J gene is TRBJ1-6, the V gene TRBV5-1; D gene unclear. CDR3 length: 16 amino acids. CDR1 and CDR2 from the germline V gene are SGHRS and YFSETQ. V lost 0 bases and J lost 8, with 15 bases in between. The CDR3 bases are TGCGCCAGCAGCTTGGCGCGAGTGAATTGGGATTCACCCCTCCACTTT. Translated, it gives CASSLARVNWDSPLHF.

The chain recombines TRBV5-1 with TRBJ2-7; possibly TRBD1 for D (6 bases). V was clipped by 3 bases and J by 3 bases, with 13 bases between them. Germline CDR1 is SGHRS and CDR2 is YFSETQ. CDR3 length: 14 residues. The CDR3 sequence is CASSYPGQSYEQYF. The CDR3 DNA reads TGCGCCAGCAGCTACCCGGGACAAAGCTACGAGCAGTACTTC.

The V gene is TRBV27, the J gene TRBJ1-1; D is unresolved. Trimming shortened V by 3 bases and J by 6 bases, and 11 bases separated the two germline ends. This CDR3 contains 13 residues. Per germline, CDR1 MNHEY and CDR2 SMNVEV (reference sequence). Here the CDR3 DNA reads TGTGCCAGCAGTTTGGCAGAGGACGCTGAAGCTTTCTTT. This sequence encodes CASSLAEDAEAFF.

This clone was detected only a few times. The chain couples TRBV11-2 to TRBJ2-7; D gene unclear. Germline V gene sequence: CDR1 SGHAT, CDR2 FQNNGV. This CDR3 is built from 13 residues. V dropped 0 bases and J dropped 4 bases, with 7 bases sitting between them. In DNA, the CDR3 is TGTGCCAGCAGCTTAGATCCAGGTTACGAGCAGTACTTC. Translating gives CASSLDPGYEQYF.

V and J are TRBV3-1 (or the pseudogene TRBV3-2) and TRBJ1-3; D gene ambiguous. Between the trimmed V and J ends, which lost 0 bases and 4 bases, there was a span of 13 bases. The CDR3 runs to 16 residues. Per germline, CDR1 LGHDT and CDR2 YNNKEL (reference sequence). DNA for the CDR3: TGTGCCAGCAGCCAAGATTGGGCATCTTTCGGAAACACCATATATTTT. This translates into CASSQDWASFGNTIYF.

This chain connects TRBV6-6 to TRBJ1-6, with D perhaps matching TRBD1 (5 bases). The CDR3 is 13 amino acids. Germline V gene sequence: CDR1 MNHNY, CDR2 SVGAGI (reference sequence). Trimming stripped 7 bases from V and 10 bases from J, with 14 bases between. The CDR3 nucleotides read TGTGCCAGCACCCTGGCGGGGGTATCACCCCTCCACTTT. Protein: CASTLAGVSPLHF.

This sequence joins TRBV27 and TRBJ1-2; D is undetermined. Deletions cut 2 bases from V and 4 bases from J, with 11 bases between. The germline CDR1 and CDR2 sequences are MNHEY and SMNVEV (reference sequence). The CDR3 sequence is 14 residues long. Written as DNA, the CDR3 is TGTGCCAGCAGTTTAGCTGGACCAGTCTATGGCTACACCTTC. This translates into CASSLAGPVYGYTF.

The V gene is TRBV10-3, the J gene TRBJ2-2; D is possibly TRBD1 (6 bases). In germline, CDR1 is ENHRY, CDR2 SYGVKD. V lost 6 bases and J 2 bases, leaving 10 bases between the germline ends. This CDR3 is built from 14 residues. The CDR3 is CAISRDTNTGELFF. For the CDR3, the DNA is TGTGCCATCAGCCGGGACACTAACACCGGGGAGCTGTTTTTT.